This is a list of T cell receptor beta chains from one sample in a study of blood T cell repertoires in COVID-19. The table came from immunoSEQ multiplex PCR; TCRdb's copy has only in-frame clones and leaves some out. Of 20,000 or so clones in the sample, 89% are singletons; the top ten hold roughly a fifth. Sequenced input: peripheral blood. These receptors originate from a human donor in a cohort sampled during active COVID-19. The CDR3 runs from the conserved cysteine through the conserved F or W. The D gene is left open where the match is weak. Size is omitted from some rows. Given values are once, few, many or a class for expanded clones.

>-|-|TRBJ1-1|TRBV28
CASNRQRNTEAFF
TGTGCCAGCAATCGACAGAGGAACACTGAAGCTTTCTTT
>-|-|TRBJ2-1|TRBV4-1
CASSQGANDEQFF
TGCGCCAGCAGCCAAGGTGCGAACGATGAGCAGTTCTTC
>-|TRBD1|TRBJ1-2|TRBV4-2
CASSQDMGDRGLDGYTF
TGTGCCAGCAGCCAAGATATGGGGGACAGGGGGCTTGATGGCTACACCTTC
>-|TRBD2|TRBJ2-3|TRBV6-5
CASRRLAVTIDTQYF
TGTGCCAGCAGACGACTAGCAGTTACGATAGATACGCAGTATTTT
>-|TRBD2|TRBJ2-7|TRBV6-1
CASSGTGTSGSYEQYF
TGTGCCAGCAGTGGAACCGGGACTAGCGGCTCCTACGAGCAGTACTTC
>-|TRBD1|TRBJ1-6|TRBV3-1/TRBV3-2
CASSHGTGVNSPLHF
TGTGCCAGCAGCCACGGGACAGGGGTTAATTCACCCCTCCACTTT
>once|TRBD2|TRBJ2-7|TRBV20-1
CSASGTLAGKAYEQYF
TGCAGTGCTAGTGGTACCCTAGCGGGTAAAGCCTACGAGCAGTACTTC
>-|-|TRBJ2-6|TRBV19
CASSIWAGSSGANVLTF
TGTGCCAGTAGTATTTGGGCCGGGAGCTCTGGGGCCAACGTCCTGACTTTC
>-|TRBD2|TRBJ2-5|TRBV11-2
CASSFTSGAGGETQYF
TGTGCCAGCAGCTTCACTAGCGGAGCCGGGGGAGAGACCCAGTACTTC
>-|TRBD2|TRBJ2-3|TRBV4-3
CASSTGTRSTDTQYF
TGCGCCAGCAGTACCGGGACTAGAAGCACAGATACGCAGTATTTT
>once|TRBD2|TRBJ2-2|TRBV2
CASSGTSGATGELFF
TGTGCCAGCAGCGGGACTAGCGGGGCAACCGGGGAGCTGTTTTTT
>-|TRBD2|TRBJ2-1|TRBV10-2
CASGVSGGGYNEQFF
TGCGCCAGCGGGGTTAGCGGGGGTGGTTACAATGAGCAGTTCTTC
>-|-|TRBJ2-7|TRBV28
CASSLLGRALSYEQYF
TGTGCCAGCAGTTTATTAGGCAGGGCACTCTCCTACGAGCAGTACTTC
>-|-|TRBJ1-2|TRBV5-6
CASSLTGLNYGYTF
TGTGCCAGCAGTTTGACAGGTCTCAACTATGGCTACACCTTC
>-|-|TRBJ2-1|TRBV14
CASSQGGEQFF
TGTGCCAGCAGCCAAGGAGGTGAGCAGTTCTTC
>-|-|TRBJ1-5|TRBV21-1
CASSFAGFSYNQPQHF
TGTGCCAGCAGTTTCGCAGGGTTTTCATACAATCAGCCCCAGCATTTT
>-|-|TRBJ1-3|TRBV7-3
CASSPRGPSGNTIYF
TGTGCCAGCAGCCCGCGGGGACCCTCTGGAAACACCATATATTTT
>-|-|TRBJ2-5|TRBV12-3/TRBV12-4
CASSRGETQYF
TGTGCCAGCAGCCGGGGGGAGACCCAGTACTTC
>-|-|TRBJ1-1|TRBV5-1
CASSGGRRGNTEAFF
TGCGCCAGCAGCGGGGGTCGCAGGGGTAATACTGAAGCTTTCTTT
>-|TRBD1|TRBJ2-5|TRBV30
CASRPVQGAWETQYF
TGTGCCTCGCGACCCGTCCAGGGGGCTTGGGAGACCCAGTACTTC
>few|-|TRBJ1-1|TRBV4-2
CASSQEAGAEGNTEAFF
TGTGCCAGCAGCCAAGAAGCGGGGGCTGAGGGGAACACTGAAGCTTTCTTT
>-|TRBD2|TRBJ2-1|TRBV19
CASSIGRLGLAGGYNEQFF
TGTGCCAGTAGTATAGGACGGCTGGGACTAGCGGGAGGCTACAATGAGCAGTTCTTC
>-|-|TRBJ1-5|TRBV20-1
CSASRVHQPQHF
TGCAGTGCGAGTCGGGTGCATCAGCCCCAGCATTTT
>-|TRBD2|TRBJ2-2|TRBV2
CASSDGTSGLTGELFF
TGTGCCAGCAGTGATGGGACTAGCGGCCTCACCGGGGAGCTGTTTTTT
>-|TRBD2|TRBJ2-3|TRBV7-9
CASSLSQTSGDTQYF
TGTGCCAGCAGCTTAAGCCAGACTAGCGGAGATACGCAGTATTTT
>-|-|TRBJ2-7|TRBV2
CASRALSDEQYF
TGTGCCAGCAGAGCCCTCTCCGACGAGCAGTACTTC
>-|TRBD1|TRBJ1-5|TRBV28
CASSYRGQPQHF
TGTGCCAGCAGTTACAGGGGTCAGCCCCAGCATTTT
>few|-|TRBJ1-1|TRBV4-1
CASSQRGTTEAFF
TGCGCCAGCAGCCAAAGGGGGACCACTGAAGCTTTCTTT
>few|-|TRBJ2-1|TRBV9
CASSDAFSHVYNEQFF
TGTGCCAGCAGCGACGCCTTTTCACACGTCTACAATGAGCAGTTCTTC
>-|TRBD1|TRBJ2-6|TRBV10-2
CATSTGGSTISGANVLTF
TGCGCCACCAGCACAGGGGGCAGCACGATATCTGGGGCCAACGTCCTGACTTTC
>-|-|TRBJ1-2|TRBV4-3
CASSQDRGNGYTF
TGCGCCAGCAGCCAAGATCGAGGGAATGGCTACACCTTC
>once|-|TRBJ1-4|TRBV7-9
CASSLAAVNEKLFF
TGTGCCAGCAGCTTAGCTGCGGTTAATGAAAAACTGTTTTTT
>-|-|TRBJ2-7|TRBV29-1
CSVKRTTHEQYF
TGCAGCGTTAAACGGACTACCCACGAGCAGTACTTC
>-|-|TRBJ2-1|TRBV7-9
CASSLDSNEQFF
TGTGCCAGCAGCCTGGACAGCAATGAGCAGTTCTTC
>-|-|TRBJ1-4|TRBV19
CASSSMGAEKLFF
TGTGCCAGTAGTTCGATGGGCGCTGAAAAACTGTTTTTT